Many counts were recorded for the clone carrying this T cell receptor (beta chain). Its target is unknown. The sample comes from a study of response to subunit inactivated influenza vaccine. Broader study findings: It was suggested by the authors that few new T cells are recruited by each seasonal influenza vaccination.

TCRdb itself ran the RT-PCR reads through MiXCR, one entry per CDR3 protein. The sample lists 400,000 to 650,000 distinct CDR3 sequences, under 8.5% occurring once. The CDR3 is 14 amino acids. The V and J ends lost 7 bases and 1 base respectively, with 13 bases between them. Sequenced here: PBMCs from blood, sampled less than 30 months after vaccination. The receptor was isolated from a man aged 45-69 years who received an inactivated influenza vaccine. The V call is TRBV12-3 or TRBV12-4, the J call TRBJ2-5; D may be TRBD1 or TRBD2 (5 bases each). Written as DNA, the CDR3 is TGTGCCAGCAACTCCGGGGCTCTCCAAGAGACCCAGTACTTC. It codes for CASNSGALQETQYF.